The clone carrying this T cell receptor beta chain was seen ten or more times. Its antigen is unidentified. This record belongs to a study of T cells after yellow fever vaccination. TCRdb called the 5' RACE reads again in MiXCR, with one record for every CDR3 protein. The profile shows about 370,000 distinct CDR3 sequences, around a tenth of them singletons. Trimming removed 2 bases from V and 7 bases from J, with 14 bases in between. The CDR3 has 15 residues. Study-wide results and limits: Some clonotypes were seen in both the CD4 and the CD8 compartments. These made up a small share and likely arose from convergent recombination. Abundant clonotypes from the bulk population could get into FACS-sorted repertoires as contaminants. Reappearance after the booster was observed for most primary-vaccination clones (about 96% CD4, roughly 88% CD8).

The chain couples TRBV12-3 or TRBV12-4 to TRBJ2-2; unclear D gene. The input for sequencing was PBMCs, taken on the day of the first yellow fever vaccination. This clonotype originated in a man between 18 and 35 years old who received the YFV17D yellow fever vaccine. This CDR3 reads CASSLRAIGSGELFF. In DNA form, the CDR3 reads TGTGCCAGCAGTTTAAGGGCCATAGGCAGCGGGGAGCTGTTTTTT.